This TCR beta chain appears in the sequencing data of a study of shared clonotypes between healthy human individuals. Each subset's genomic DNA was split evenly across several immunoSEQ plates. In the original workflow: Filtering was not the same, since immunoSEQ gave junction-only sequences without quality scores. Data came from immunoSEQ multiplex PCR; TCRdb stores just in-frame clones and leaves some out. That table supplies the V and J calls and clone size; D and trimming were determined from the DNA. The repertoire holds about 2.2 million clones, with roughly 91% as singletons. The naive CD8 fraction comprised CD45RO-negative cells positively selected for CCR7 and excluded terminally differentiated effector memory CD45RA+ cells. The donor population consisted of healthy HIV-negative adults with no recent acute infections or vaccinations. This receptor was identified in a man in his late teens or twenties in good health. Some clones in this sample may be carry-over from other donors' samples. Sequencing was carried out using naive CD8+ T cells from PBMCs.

In nucleotides, the CDR3 is TGTGCCAGCTCACCTAGGAGGGACAGGGTCACCGGGGAGCTGTTTTTT. It translates to CASSPRRDRVTGELFF. The chain has TRBV18 and TRBJ2-2; 9 bases line up with TRBD1. The V gene end was trimmed by 3 bases and the J gene end by 4 bases; junction bases not matched to a gene: 6. The CDR3 loop spans 16 amino acids. Per the germline V gene, CDR1 is KGHSH and CDR2 is LQKENI. The entire variable domain, with the rest obtained from reference TRBV18 and TRBJ2-2, is as follows: NAGVMQNPRHLVRRRGQEARLRCSPMKGHSHVYWYRQLPEEGLKFMVYLQKENIIDESGMPKERFSAEFPKEGPSILRIQQVVRGDSAAYFCASSPRRDRVTGELFFGEGSRLTVL.